This T cell receptor beta chain derives from a study of blood T cells in healthy people across ages. Across the study: Per two T cells, template switching captured roughly one barcoded beta molecule. Notes on the study in general: Both naive CD4+ cell counts and diversity were greater in long-lived donors than in aged donors.

Together with a sample-barcoded 5' primer, a J-beta primer mix was included in a second PCR lasting roughly 6 to 12 cycles. Each cDNA molecule was tagged by a template-switch adaptor with 12 random nucleotides. One entry per CDR3 protein results from TCRdb running MiXCR on the 5' RACE reads. The top ten clones hold more than 20% of a sample with 1.8 million or so distinct CDR3 sequences, around 42% of them seen once. Only one count was recorded for this clonotype. No antigen is known for it. The receptor comes from a human donor in good health. The sequencing input was blood.

The CDR3 loop reads CASSYSEEAEQFF. In DNA form, the CDR3 reads TGTGCCAGCAGCTACTCTGAGGAGGCTGAGCAGTTCTTC. J is TRBJ2-1 and V is TRBV11-3, with D perhaps TRBD2 (5 bases). Trimming removed 4 bases at V and 9 bases at J, with 13 bases between. Per the germline V gene, CDR1 is SGHNT and CDR2 is YENEEA. The length of the CDR3 is 13 residues.